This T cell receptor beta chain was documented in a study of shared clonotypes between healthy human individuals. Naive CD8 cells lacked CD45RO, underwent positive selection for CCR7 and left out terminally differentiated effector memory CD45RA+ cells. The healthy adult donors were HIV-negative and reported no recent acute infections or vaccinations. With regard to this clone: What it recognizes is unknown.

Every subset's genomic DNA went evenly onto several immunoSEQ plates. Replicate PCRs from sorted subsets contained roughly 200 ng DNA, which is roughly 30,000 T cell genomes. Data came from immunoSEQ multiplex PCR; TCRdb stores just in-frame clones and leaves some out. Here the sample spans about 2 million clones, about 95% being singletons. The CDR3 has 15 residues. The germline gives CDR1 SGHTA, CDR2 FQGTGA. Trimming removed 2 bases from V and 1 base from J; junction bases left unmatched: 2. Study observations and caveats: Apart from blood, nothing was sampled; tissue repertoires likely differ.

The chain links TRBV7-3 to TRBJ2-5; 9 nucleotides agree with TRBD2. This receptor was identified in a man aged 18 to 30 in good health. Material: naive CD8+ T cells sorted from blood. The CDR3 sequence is CASSLASGVQETQYF. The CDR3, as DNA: TGTGCCAGCAGCTTAGCTAGCGGGGTCCAAGAGACCCAGTACTTC. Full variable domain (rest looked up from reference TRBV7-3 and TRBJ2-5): GAGVSQTPSNKVTEKGKYVELRCDPISGHTALYWYRQSLGQGPEFLIYFQGTGAADDSGLPNDRFFAVRPEGSVSTLKIQRTERGDSAVYLCASSLASGVQETQYFGPGTRLLVL.